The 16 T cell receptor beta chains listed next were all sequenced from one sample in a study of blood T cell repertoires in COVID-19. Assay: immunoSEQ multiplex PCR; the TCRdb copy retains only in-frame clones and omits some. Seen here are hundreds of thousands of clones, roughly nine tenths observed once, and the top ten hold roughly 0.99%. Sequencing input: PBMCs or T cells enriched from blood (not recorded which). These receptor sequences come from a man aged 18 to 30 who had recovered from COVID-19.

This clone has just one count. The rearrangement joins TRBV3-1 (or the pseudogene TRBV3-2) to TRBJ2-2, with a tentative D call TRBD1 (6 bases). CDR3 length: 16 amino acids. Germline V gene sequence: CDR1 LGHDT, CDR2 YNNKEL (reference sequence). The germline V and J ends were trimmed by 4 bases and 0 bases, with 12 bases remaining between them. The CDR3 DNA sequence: TGTGCCAGCAGCCTCGCCGGGACATCGAACACCGGGGAGCTGTTTTTT. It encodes CASSLAGTSNTGELFF.

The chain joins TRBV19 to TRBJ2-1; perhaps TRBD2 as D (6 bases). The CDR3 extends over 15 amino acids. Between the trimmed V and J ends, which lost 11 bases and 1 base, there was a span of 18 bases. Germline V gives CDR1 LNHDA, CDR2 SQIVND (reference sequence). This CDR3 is CASSQASGSYNEQFF. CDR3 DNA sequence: TGTGCCTCATCCCAAGCGAGCGGGTCCTACAATGAGCAGTTCTTC.

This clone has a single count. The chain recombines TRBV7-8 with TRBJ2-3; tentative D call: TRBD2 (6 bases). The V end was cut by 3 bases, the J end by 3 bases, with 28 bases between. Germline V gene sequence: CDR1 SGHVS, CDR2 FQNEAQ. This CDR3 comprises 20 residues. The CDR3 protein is CASSFKRTPAREVSTDTQYF. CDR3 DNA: TGTGCCAGCAGCTTTAAACGGACTCCGGCGAGGGAGGTGTCGACAGATACGCAGTATTTT.

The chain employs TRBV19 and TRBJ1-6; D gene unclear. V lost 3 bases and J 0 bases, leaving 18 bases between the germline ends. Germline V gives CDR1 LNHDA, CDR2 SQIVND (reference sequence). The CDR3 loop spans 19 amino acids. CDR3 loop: CASSILLSKRSSYNSPLHF. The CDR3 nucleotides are TGTGCCAGTAGTATCCTACTGTCCAAGAGAAGCTCCTATAATTCACCCCTCCACTTT.

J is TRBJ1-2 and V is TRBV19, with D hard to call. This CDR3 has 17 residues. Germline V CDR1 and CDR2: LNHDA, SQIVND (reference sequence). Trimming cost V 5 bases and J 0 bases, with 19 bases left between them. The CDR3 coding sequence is TGTGCCAGTAGTGATCGTCGAGGGTCCCTTACTAACTATGGCTACACCTTC. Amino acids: CASSDRRGSLTNYGYTF. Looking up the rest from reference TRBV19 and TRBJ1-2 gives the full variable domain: DGGITQSPKYLFRKEGQNVTLSCEQNLNHDAMYWYRQDPGQGLRLIYYSQIVNDFQKGDIAEGYSVSREKKESFPLTVTSAQKNPTAFYLCASSDRRGSLTNYGYTFGSGTRLTVV.

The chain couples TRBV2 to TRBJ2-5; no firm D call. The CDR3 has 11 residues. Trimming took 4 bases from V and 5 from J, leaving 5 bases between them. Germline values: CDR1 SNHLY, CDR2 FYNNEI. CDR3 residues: CASSVLETQYF. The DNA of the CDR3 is TGTGCCAGCAGTGTCCTTGAGACCCAGTACTTC.

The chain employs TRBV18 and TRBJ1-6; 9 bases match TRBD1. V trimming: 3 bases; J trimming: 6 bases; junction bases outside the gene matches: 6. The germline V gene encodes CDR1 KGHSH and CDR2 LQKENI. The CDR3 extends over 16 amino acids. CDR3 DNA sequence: TGTGCCAGCTCACCTTTCGGACAGGGGAGTAATTCACCCCTCCACTTT. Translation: CASSPFGQGSNSPLHF.

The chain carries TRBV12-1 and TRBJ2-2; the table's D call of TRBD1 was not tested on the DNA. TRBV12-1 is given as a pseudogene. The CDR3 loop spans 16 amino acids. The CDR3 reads CASSPLDSTNTGELFF. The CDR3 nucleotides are TGTGCCAGCAGCCCGCTGGACAGCACGAACACCGGGGAGCTGTTTTTT.

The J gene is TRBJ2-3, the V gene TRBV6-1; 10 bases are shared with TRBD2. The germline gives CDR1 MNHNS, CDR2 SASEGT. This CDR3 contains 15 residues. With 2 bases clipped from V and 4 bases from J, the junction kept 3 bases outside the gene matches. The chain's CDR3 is CASSEKSGGADTQYF. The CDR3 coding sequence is TGTGCCAGCAGTGAAAAAAGCGGGGGGGCAGATACGCAGTATTTT.

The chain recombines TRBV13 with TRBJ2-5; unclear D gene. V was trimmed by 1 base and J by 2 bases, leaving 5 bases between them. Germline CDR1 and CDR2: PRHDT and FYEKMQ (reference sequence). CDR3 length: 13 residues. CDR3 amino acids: CASSLVSQETQYF. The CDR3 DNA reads TGTGCCAGCAGCTTAGTCTCGCAAGAGACCCAGTACTTC.

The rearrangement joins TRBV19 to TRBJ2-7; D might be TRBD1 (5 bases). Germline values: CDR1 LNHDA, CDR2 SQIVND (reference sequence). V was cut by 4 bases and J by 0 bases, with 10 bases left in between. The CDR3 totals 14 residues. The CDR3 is CASSKTGNSYEQYF. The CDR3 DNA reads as TGTGCCAGTAGTAAAACAGGTAACTCCTACGAGCAGTACTTC.

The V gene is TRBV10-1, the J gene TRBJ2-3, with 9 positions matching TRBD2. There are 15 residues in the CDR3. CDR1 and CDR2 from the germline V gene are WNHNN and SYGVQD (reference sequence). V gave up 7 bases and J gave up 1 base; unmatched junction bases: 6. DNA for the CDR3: TGCGCCAGCAAGGGACTAGCTGACCGCACAGATACGCAGTATTTT. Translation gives CASKGLADRTDTQYF.

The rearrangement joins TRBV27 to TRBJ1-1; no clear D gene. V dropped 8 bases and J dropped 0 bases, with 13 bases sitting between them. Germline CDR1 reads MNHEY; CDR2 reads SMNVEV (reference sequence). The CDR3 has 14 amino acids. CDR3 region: CASSARMLNTEAFF. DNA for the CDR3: TGTGCCAGCTCCGCGAGGATGTTGAACACTGAAGCTTTCTTT.

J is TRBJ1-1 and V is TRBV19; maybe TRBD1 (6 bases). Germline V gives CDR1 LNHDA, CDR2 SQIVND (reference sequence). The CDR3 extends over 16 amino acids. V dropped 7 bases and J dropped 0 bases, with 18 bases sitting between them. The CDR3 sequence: CASIDYTGQMNTEAFF. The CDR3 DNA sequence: TGTGCCAGTATCGATTATACAGGGCAGATGAACACTGAAGCTTTCTTT.

CDR3 bases: TGTGCCAGCACCCTCCGGGGCACTGAAGCTTTCTTT. Translation gives CASTLRGTEAFF. The chain employs TRBV11-2 and TRBJ1-1; D unresolved. The ends were cut back, 7 bases at V and 4 bases at J, with 10 bases in the middle. The germline V gene encodes CDR1 SGHAT and CDR2 FQNNGV. The CDR3 totals 12 residues.

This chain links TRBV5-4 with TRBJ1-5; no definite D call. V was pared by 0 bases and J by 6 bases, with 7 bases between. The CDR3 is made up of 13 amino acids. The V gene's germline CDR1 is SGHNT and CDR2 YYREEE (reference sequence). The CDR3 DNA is TGTGCCAGCAGCTTGGGAGGGTCTCAGCCCCAGCATTTT. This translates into CASSLGGSQPQHF.